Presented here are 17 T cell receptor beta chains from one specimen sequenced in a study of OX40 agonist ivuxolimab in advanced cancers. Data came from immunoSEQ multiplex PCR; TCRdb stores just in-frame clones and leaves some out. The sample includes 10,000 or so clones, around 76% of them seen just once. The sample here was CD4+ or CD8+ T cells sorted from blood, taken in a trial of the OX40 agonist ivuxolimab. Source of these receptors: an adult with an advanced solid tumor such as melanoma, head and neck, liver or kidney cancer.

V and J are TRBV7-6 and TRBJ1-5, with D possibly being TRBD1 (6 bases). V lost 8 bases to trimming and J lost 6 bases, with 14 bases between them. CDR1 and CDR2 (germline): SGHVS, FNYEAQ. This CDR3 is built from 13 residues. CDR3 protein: CASSEGGSQPQHF. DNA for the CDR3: TGTGCCAGCTCCGAGGGGGGGAGTCAGCCCCAGCATTTT.

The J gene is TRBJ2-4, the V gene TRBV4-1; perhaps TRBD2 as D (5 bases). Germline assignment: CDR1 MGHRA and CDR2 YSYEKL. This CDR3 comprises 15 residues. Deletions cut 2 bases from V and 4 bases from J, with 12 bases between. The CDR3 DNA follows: TGCGCCAGCAGCCAAAAAGATGGGAGTAAAAACATTCAGTACTTC. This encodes CASSQKDGSKNIQYF.

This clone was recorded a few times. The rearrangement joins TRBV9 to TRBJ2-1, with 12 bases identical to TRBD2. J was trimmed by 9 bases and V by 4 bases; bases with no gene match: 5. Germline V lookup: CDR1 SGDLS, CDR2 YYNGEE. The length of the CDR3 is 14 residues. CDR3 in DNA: TGTGCCAGCAGCCAGACTAGCGGGAGCGGTGAGCAGTTCTTC. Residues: CASSQTSGSGEQFF.

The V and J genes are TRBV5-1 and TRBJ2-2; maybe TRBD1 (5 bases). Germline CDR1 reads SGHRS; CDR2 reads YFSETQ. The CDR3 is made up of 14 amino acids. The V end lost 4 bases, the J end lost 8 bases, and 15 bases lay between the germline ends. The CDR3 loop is CASSTTQGIGELFF. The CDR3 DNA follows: TGCGCCAGCAGCACCACGCAGGGAATTGGGGAGCTGTTTTTT.

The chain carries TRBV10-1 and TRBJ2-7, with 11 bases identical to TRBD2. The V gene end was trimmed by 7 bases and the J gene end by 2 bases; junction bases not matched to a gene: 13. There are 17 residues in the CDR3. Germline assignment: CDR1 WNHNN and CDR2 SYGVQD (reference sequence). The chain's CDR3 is CASNHGLAGFTAYEQYF. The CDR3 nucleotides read TGCGCCAGCAACCACGGACTAGCGGGCTTTACCGCCTACGAGCAGTACTTC.

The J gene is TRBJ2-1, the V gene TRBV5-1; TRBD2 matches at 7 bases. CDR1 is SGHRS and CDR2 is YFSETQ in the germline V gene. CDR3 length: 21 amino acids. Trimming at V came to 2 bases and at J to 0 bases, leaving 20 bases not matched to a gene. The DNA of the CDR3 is TGCGCCAGCAGCTTTCCAAGCATTCCCCCTAGCGGCGGGAACTCCTACAATGAGCAGTTCTTC. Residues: CASSFPSIPPSGGNSYNEQFF.

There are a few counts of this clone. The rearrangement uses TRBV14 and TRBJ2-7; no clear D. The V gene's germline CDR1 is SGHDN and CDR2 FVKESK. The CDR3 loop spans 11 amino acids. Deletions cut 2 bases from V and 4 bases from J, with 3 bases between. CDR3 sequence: CASSQQYEQYF. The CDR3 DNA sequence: TGTGCCAGCAGCCAACAATACGAGCAGTACTTC.

The CDR3 here is CASSPGLDTEAFF. The CDR3 nucleotides are TGTGCCAGCAGCCCCGGATTAGACACTGAAGCTTTCTTT. The gene calls are TRBV14 and TRBJ1-1; D gene uncertain. Germline V gives CDR1 SGHDN, CDR2 FVKESK. The V gene lost 4 bases and the J gene lost 3 bases, with 9 bases spanning the gap. CDR3 length equals 13 residues.

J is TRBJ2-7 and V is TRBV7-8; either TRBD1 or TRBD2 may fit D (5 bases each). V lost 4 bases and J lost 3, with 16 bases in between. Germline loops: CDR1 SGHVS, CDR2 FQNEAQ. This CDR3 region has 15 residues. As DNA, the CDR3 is TGTGCCAGCAGCTCACGTGATGGGACGGTCTACGAGCAGTACTTC. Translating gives CASSSRDGTVYEQYF.

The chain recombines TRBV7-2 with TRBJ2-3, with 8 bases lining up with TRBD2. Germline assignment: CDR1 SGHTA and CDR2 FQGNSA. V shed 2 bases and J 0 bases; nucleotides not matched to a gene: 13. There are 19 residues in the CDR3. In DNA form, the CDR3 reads TGTGCCAGCAGCTTAACCGGGAGGGGCGAGTGGACGAGCACAGATACGCAGTATTTT. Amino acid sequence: CASSLTGRGEWTSTDTQYF.

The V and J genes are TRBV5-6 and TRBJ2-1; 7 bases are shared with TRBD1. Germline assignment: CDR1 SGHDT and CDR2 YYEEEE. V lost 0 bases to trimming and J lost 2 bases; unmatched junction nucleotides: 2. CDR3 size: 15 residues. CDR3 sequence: CASSLGQGPYNEQFF. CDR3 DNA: TGTGCCAGCAGCTTGGGACAGGGTCCCTACAATGAGCAGTTCTTC. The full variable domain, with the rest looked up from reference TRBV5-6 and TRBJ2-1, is DAGVTQSPTHLIKTRGQQVTLRCSPKSGHDTVSWYQQALGQGPQFIFQYYEEEERQRGNFPDRFSGHQFPNYSSELNVNALLLGDSALYLCASSLGQGPYNEQFFGPGTRLTVL.

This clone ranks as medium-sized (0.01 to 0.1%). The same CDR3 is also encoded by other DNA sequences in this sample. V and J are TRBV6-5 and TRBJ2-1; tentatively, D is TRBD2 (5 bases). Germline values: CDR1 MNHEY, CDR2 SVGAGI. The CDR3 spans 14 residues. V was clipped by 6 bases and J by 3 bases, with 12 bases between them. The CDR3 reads CASSPRGFYNEQFF. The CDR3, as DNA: TGTGCCAGCAGCCCCCGGGGATTCTACAATGAGCAGTTCTTC.

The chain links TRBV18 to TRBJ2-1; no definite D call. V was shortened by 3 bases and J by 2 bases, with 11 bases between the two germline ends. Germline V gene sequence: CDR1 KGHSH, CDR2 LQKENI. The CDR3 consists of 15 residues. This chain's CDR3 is CASSPSTRTYNEQFF. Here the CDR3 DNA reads TGTGCCAGCTCACCTTCAACCCGAACCTACAATGAGCAGTTCTTC.

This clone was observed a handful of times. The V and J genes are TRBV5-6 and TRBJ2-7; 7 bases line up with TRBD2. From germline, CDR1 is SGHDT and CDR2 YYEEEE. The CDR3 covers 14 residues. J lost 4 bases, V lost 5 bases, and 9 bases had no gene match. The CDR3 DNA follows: TGTGCCAGCAGTCCCTCTAGCGGACCATACGAGCAGTACTTC. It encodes CASSPSSGPYEQYF.

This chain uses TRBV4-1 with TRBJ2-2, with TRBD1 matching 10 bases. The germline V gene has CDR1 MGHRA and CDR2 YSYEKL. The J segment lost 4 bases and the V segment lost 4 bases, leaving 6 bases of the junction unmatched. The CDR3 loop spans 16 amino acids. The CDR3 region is CASSRAGTGATGELFF. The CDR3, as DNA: TGCGCCAGCAGCCGCGCCGGGACAGGGGCCACCGGGGAGCTGTTTTTT.

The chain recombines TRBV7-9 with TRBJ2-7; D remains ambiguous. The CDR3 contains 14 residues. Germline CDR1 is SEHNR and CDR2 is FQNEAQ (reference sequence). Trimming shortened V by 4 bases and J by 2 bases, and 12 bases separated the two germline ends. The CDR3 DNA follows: TGTGCCAGCAGCTCCCCCCGGGCGCCCTACGAGCAGTACGTC. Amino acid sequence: CASSSPRAPYEQYV.

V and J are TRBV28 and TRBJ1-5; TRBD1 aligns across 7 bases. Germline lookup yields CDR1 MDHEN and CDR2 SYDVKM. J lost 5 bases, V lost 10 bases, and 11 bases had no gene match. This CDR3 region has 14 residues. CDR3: CATWVGGYDQPQHF. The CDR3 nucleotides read TGTGCCACCTGGGTAGGGGGCTACGATCAGCCCCAGCATTTT.